This T cell receptor (beta chain) was documented in a study of cytotoxic CD8 clonotypes in ibrutinib-treated CLL (dated by TCRdb to the early 2020s). As for the study more broadly: The cohort was composed of 11 relapsed/refractory and approximately 14 treatment-naive patients; IGHV unmutated status was identified in roughly 17 patients. Responses were partial in around 25 patients and complete in 2; after median about 68 months follow-up, roughly 15 stayed in remission and roughly twelve progressed. The response samples were drawn at a median of roughly twelve months into treatment, with a range of about 6 to 36 months. Samples averaged approximately 250,000 productive templates and some 91,000 productive rearrangements. Longitudinal samples were obtainable from about 30% of the roughly 86 participants in the trial. Cryopreserved peripheral blood mononuclear cells were obtained before treatment, at response, and at either sustained remission or disease progression. All remission and progressive disease samples were collected while patients were still receiving ibrutinib. What the study reported, not specific to this receptor: Public clonotypes were found to be uncommon and were observed to contract or remain stable during treatment; the increase in clonality was shown to reflect expansion of private clonotypes at ibrutinib response. Sampling times were not matched between patients in sustained remission and patients whose disease was progressing, and lymph node repertoires were not examined. At ibrutinib response clonality went up, during sustained remission it held steady, and at progression it dropped back toward baseline. Baseline clonality exceeded that of age-matched healthy donors and correlated strongly with circulating CD8+ T-cell counts.

Per the publication, the time point label means: 20 to 30 months on ibrutinib. Approximately 2 micrograms of genomic DNA were extracted from cryopreserved PBMCs for TCR beta library preparation. Longitudinal blood samples from CLL patients on ibrutinib monotherapy underwent high-throughput TCR beta sequencing. The patients took part in an open-label, single-center phase 2 trial of ibrutinib monotherapy. A MiSeq instrument was used for deep resolution sequencing, which targeted depths ranging from 1 in 1 million up to 1 in 200,000 T cells, with coverage averaging 10x for each clonotype. The immunoSEQ hsTCRB Kit was used to generate TCR beta libraries. The authors processed their data as follows. Data were analyzed with ImmunoSEQ Data Assistant and ImmunoSEQ Analyzer, with V, D and J genes assigned per IMGT definitions. Clonality was computed as one minus normalized Shannon entropy of productive rearrangement frequencies, ranging from 0 to 1. Only overrepresented clonotypes making up at least 0.05% of each patient's repertoire were included in the public clonotype analysis. Thirteen repertoires from age-matched healthy donors, obtained from immuneACCESS, served as clonality controls. The source is immuneACCESS, and TCRdb retained only in-frame sequences with V and J called. Part of the clones is not carried over; for the studies checked, unresolved V genes explain less than half of this, and the remainder is unexplained. The DNA gave D and trimming, while V, J and clone size come from that table. For this sample there are roughly 110,000 clones; 58% appear just once. Together, the top ten hold 35% to 40% of the sample.

This clone was observed a few times. The specificity of this receptor is unknown. There are no base qualities to consult, and no much larger clone falls within one base. Spanning cysteine to phenylalanine, the CDR3 consists of 14 amino acids. Here the CDR3 DNA is all that survives: 42 bases in frame from base 1. V loses 3 bases of germline sequence and J loses 4 bases, and the interval between the two ends is 10 bases. CDR1 KGHSH and CDR2 LQKENI were looked up in the germline V gene. The source was PBMCs, collected after 24 months of ibrutinib treatment. The source of this sequence is a human donor with chronic lymphocytic leukemia. The receptor chain draws on TRBV18 and TRBJ1-5; tentative D gene TRBD1, with 6 bases matching. DNA sequence: TGTGCCAGCTCACCTACAGGGCCGAATCAGCCCCAGCATTTT. Translated, this gives CASSPTGPNQPQHF.